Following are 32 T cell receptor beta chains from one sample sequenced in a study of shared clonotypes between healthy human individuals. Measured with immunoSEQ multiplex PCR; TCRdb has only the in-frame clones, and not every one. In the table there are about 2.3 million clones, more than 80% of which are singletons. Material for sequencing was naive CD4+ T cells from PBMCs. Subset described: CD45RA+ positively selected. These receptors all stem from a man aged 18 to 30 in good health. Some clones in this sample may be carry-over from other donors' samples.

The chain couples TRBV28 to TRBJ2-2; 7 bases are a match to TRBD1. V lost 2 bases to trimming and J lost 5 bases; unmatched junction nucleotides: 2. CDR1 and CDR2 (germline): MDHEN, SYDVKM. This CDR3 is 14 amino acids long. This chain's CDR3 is CASSLTGETGELFF. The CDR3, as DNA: TGTGCCAGCAGTTTAACAGGGGAGACCGGGGAGCTGTTTTTT. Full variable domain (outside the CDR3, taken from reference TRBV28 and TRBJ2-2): DVKVTQSSRYLVKRTGEKVFLECVQDMDHENMFWYRQDPGLGLRLIYFSYDVKMKEKGDIPEGYSVSREKKERFSLILESASTNQTSMYLCASSLTGETGELFFGEGSRLTVL.

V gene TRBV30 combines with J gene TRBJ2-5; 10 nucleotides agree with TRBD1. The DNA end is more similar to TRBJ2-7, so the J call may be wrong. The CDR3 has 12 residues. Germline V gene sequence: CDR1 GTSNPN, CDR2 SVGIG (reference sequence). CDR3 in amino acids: CAWRDRGYEQYF. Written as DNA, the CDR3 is TGTGCCTGGCGGGACAGGGGCTACGAGCAGTACTTC.

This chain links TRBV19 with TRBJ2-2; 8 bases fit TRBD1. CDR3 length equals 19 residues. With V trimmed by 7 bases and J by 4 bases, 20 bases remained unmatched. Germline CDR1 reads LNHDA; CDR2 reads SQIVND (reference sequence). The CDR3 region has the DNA TGTGCCAGTATAGTGGCCGTTCGGGGGCCAGGGGGCATCACCGGGGAGCTGTTTTTT. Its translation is CASIVAVRGPGGITGELFF. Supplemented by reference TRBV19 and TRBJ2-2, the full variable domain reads DGGITQSPKYLFRKEGQNVTLSCEQNLNHDAMYWYRQDPGQGLRLIYYSQIVNDFQKGDIAEGYSVSREKKESFPLTVTSAQKNPTAFYLCASIVAVRGPGGITGELFFGEGSRLTVL.

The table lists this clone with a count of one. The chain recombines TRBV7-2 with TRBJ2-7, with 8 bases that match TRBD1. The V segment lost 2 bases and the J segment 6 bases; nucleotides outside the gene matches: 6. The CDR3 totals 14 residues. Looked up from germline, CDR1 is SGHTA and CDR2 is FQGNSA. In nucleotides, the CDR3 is TGTGCCAGCAGCTTAATTCAGGGGGCAGGCGAGCAGTACTTC. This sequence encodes CASSLIQGAGEQYF.

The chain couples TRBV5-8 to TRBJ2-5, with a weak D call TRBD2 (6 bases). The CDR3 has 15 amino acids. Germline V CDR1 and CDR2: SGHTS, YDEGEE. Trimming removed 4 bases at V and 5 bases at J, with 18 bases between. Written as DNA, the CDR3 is TGTGCCAGCAGCCCCGCCGGGAGAGATGGCGAGACCCAGTACTTC. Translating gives CASSPAGRDGETQYF.

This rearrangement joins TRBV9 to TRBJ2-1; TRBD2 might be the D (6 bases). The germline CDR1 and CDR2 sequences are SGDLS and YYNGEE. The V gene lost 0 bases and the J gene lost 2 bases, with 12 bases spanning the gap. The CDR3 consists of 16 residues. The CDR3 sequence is CASSVGGGGTYNEQFF. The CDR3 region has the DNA TGTGCCAGCAGCGTAGGGGGAGGTGGGACCTACAATGAGCAGTTCTTC.

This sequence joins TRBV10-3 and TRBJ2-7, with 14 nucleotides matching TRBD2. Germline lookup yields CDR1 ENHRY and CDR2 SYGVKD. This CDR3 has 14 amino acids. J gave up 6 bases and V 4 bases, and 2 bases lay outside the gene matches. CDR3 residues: CAISVGLAGGEQYF. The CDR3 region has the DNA TGTGCCATCAGTGTTGGACTAGCGGGGGGCGAGCAGTACTTC.

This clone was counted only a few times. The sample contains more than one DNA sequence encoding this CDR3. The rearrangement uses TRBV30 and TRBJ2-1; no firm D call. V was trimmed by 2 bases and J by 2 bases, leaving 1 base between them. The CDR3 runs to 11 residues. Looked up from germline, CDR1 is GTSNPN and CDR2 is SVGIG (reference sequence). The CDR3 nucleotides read TGTGCCTGGAGTACCTACAATGAGCAGTTCTTC. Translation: CAWSTYNEQFF.

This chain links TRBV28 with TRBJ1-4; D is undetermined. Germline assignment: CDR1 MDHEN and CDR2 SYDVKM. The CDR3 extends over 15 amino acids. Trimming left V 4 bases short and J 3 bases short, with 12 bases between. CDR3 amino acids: CASSSIGSANEKLFF. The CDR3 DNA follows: TGTGCCAGCAGTTCCATTGGGTCGGCTAATGAAAAACTGTTTTTT.

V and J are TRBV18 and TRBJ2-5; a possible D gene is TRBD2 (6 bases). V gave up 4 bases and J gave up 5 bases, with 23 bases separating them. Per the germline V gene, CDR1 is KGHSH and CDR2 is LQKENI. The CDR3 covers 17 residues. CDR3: CASSLSSGLTSGETQYF. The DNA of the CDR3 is TGTGCCAGCTCACTCTCATCGGGACTCACCTCGGGGGAGACCCAGTACTTC.

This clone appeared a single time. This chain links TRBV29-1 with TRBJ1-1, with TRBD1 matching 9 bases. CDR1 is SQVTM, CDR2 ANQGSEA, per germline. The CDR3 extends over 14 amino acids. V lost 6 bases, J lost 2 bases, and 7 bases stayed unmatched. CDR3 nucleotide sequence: TGCAGCGTGAGCCAGGACAGGGGTAACACTGAAGCTTTCTTT. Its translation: CSVSQDRGNTEAFF.

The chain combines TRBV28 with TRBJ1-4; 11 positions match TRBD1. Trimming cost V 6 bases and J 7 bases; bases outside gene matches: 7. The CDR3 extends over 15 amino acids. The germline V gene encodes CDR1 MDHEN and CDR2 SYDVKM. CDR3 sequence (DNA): TGTGCCAGCAGGGAGGACAGGGGGCGGGCTGAAAAACTGTTTTTT. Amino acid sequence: CASREDRGRAEKLFF. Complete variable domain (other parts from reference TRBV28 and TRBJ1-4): DVKVTQSSRYLVKRTGEKVFLECVQDMDHENMFWYRQDPGLGLRLIYFSYDVKMKEKGDIPEGYSVSREKKERFSLILESASTNQTSMYLCASREDRGRAEKLFFGSGTQLSVL.

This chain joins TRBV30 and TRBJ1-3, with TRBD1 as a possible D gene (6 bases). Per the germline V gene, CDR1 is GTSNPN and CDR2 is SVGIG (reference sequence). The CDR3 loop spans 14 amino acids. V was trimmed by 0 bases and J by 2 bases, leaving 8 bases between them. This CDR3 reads CAWSVKGAGNTIYF. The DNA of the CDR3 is TGTGCCTGGAGTGTAAAGGGGGCTGGAAACACCATATATTTT.

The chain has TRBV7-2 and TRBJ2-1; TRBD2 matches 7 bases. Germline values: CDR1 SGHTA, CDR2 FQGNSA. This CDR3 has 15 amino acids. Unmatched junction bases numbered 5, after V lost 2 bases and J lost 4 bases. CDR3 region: CASSLLSGVYNEQFF. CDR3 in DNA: TGTGCCAGCAGCTTATTAAGCGGGGTATACAATGAGCAGTTCTTC.

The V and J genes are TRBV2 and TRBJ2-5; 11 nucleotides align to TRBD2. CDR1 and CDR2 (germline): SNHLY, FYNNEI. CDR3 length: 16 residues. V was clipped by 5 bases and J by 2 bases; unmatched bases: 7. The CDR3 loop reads CASSLGLAGTQETQYF. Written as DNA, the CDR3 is TGTGCCAGCAGTCTTGGACTAGCGGGCACGCAAGAGACCCAGTACTTC.

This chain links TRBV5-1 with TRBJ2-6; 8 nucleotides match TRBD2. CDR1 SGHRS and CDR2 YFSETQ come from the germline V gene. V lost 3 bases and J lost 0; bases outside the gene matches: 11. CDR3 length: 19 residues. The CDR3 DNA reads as TGCGCCAGCAGCTCCCTGGGGAGCGGGAGTGCCTCTGGGGCCAACGTCCTGACTTTC. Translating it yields CASSSLGSGSASGANVLTF.

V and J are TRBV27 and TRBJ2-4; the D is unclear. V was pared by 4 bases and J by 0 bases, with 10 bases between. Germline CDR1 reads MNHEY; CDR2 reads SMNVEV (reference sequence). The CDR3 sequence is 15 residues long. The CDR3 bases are TGTGCCAGCAGTTCCAGAAACCTAGCCAAAAACATTCAGTACTTC. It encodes CASSSRNLAKNIQYF.

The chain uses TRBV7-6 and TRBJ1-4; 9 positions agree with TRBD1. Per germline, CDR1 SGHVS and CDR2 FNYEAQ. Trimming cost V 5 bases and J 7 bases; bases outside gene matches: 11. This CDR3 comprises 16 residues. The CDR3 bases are TGTGCCAGCAGCACAAACGGCAGGACAGGGGTTGAAAAACTGTTTTTT. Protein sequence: CASSTNGRTGVEKLFF.

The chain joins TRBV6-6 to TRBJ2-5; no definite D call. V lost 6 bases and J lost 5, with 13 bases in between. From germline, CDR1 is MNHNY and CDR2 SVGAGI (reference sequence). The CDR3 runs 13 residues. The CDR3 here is CASRSYGSETQYF. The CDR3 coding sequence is TGTGCCAGCAGAAGCTATGGCAGCGAGACCCAGTACTTC.

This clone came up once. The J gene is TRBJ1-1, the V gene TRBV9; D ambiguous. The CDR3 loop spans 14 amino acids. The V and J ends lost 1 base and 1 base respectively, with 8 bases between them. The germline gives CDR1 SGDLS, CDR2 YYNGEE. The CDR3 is CASSVRPTNTEAFF. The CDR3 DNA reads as TGTGCCAGCAGCGTAAGACCTACGAACACTGAAGCTTTCTTT.

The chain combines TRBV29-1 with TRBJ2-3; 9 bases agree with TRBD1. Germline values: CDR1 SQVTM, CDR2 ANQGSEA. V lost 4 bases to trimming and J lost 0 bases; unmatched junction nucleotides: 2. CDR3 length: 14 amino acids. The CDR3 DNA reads TGCAGCGTTGGACAGGGGGTGAGCACAGATACGCAGTATTTT. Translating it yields CSVGQGVSTDTQYF.

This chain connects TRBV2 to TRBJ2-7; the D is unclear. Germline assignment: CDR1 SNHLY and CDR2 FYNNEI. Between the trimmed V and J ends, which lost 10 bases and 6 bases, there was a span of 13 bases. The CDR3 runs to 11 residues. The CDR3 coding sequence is TGTGCCACACAAATGGAGTCCGAGCAGTACTTC. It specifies CATQMESEQYF.

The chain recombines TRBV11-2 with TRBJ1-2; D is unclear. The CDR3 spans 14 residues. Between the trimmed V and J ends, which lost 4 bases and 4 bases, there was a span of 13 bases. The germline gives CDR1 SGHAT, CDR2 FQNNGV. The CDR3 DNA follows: TGTGCCAGCAGCTGGCGCTTTTCTAGCTATGGCTACACCTTC. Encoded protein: CASSWRFSSYGYTF.

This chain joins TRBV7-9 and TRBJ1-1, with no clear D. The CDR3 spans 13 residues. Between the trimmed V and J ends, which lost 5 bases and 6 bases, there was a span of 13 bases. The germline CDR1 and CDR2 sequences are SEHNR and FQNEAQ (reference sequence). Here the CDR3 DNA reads TGTGCCAGCAGCCCTACACATGGAGCTGAAGCTTTCTTT. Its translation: CASSPTHGAEAFF.

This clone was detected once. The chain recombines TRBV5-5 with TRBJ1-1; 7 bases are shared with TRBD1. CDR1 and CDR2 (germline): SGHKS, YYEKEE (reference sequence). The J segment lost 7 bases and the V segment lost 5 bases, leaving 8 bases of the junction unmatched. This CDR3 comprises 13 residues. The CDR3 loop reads CASSQTGVSEAFF. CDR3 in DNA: TGTGCCAGCAGTCAAACAGGGGTTAGTGAAGCTTTCTTT. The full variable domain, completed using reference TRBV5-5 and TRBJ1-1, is DAGVTQSPTHLIKTRGQQVTLRCSPISGHKSVSWYQQVLGQGPQFIFQYYEKEERGRGNFPDRFSARQFPNYSSELNVNALLLGDSALYLCASSQTGVSEAFFGQGTRLTVV.

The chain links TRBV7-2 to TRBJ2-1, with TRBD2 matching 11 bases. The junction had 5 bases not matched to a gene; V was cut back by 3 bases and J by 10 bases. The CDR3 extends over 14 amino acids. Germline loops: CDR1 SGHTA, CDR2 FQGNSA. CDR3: CASSFLAGGTEQFF. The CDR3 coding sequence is TGTGCCAGCAGCTTCCTAGCGGGAGGAACGGAGCAGTTCTTC.

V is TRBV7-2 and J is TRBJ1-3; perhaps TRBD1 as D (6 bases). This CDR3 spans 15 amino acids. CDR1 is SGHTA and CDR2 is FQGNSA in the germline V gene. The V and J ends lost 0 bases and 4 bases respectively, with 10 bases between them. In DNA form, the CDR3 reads TGTGCCAGCAGCTTAGCACCCGGACAGGGAAACACCATATATTTT. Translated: CASSLAPGQGNTIYF. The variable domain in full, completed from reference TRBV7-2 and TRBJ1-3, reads GAGVSQSPSNKVTEKGKDVELRCDPISGHTALYWYRQSLGQGLEFLIYFQGNSAPDKSGLPSDRFSAERTGGSVSTLTIQRTQQEDSAVYLCASSLAPGQGNTIYFGEGSWLTVV.

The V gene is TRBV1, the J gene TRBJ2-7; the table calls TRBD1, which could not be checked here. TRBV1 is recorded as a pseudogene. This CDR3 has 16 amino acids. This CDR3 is CTSSPQRPGHYYEQYF. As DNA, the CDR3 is TGCACCAGCAGCCCTCAACGGCCAGGGCACTACTACGAGCAGTACTTC.

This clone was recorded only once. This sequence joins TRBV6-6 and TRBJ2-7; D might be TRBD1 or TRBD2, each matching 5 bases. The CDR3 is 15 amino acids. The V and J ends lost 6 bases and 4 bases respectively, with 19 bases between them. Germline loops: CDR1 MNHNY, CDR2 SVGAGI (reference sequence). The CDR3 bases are TGTGCCAGCAGACATTTTGGGGTCGGGGCATACGAGCAGTACTTC. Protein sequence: CASRHFGVGAYEQYF.

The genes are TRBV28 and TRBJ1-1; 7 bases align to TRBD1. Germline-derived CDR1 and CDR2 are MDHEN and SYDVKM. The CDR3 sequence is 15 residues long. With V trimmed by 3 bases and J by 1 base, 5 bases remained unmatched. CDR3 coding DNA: TGTGCCAGCAGTTTGCCGGGACAGAGGAACACTGAAGCTTTCTTT. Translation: CASSLPGQRNTEAFF. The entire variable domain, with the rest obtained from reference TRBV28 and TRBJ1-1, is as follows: DVKVTQSSRYLVKRTGEKVFLECVQDMDHENMFWYRQDPGLGLRLIYFSYDVKMKEKGDIPEGYSVSREKKERFSLILESASTNQTSMYLCASSLPGQRNTEAFFGQGTRLTVV.

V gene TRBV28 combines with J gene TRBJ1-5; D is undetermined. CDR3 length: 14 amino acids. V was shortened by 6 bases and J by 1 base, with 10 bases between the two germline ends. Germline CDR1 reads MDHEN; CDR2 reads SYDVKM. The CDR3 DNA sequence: TGTGCCAGCAGCCCCCCCCGGAGCAATCAGCCCCAGCATTTT. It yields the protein CASSPPRSNQPQHF.

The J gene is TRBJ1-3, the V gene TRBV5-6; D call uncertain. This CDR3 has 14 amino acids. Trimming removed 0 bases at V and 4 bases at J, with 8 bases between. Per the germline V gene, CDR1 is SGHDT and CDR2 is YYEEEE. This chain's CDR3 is CASSLEGGGNTIYF. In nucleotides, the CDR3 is TGTGCCAGCAGCTTGGAGGGTGGCGGAAACACCATATATTTT.